One sample yielded the 5 T cell receptor beta chains listed below, sequenced in a study of T-cell reconstitution after alpha-beta-depleted transplantation in children. Researchers prepared the TCRbeta library using unique molecular identifiers, the study reports. TCRdb reanalysed the PCR reads using MiXCR and keeps one entry per CDR3 protein. The repertoire holds 200,000 to 300,000 distinct CDR3 sequences, with around 12% as singletons. The sequencing here drew on PBMCs from the stem cell graft donor, taken from the stem cell graft. The receptors stem from a human donor who donated a stem cell graft to a child with acute lymphoblastic leukemia.

This clonotype was detected ten times or more. The V gene is TRBV7-6, the J gene TRBJ2-3, with 7 bases identical to TRBD1. V shed 1 base, J shed 10 bases, and the junction held 2 bases outside the gene matches. The CDR3 extends over 12 amino acids. Germline CDR1 SGHVS, CDR2 FNYEAQ. For the CDR3, the DNA is TGTGCCAGCAGCTTAGTTACAGGGGCGCAGTATTTT. This codes for CASSLVTGAQYF.

This clonotype was recorded many times. This rearrangement joins TRBV20-1 to TRBJ1-2, with D possibly matching TRBD1 (5 bases). The CDR3 contains 13 residues. CDR1 is DFQATT and CDR2 is SNEGSKA in the germline V gene (reference sequence). Trimming removed 5 bases at V and 7 bases at J, with 17 bases between. The CDR3 DNA follows: TGCAGTGCTTGGGGCCAGGGCCGTATTGGCTACACCTTC. The encoded protein is CSAWGQGRIGYTF.

This clonotype was recorded at least ten times. CDR3 in amino acids: CASSPPDEYEQYF. CDR3 bases: TGTGCCAGCTCACCACCAGACGAGTACGAGCAGTACTTC. J is TRBJ2-7 and V is TRBV18, with no clear D. Germline CDR1 is KGHSH and CDR2 is LQKENI. This CDR3 is 13 amino acids long. With 0 bases removed from V and 4 bases from J, the gap between germline ends came to 7 bases.

The gene calls are TRBV5-6 and TRBJ1-5; 8 bases match TRBD1. CDR3 size: 14 residues. Trimming at V came to 4 bases and at J to 5 bases, leaving 5 bases not matched to a gene. The germline gives CDR1 SGHDT, CDR2 YYEEEE. The CDR3 loop reads CASSPGTGYQPQHF. DNA of the CDR3: TGTGCCAGCAGCCCTGGGACAGGCTATCAGCCCCAGCATTTT. Full variable domain (rest looked up from reference TRBV5-6 and TRBJ1-5): DAGVTQSPTHLIKTRGQQVTLRCSPKSGHDTVSWYQQALGQGPQFIFQYYEEEERQRGNFPDRFSGHQFPNYSSELNVNALLLGDSALYLCASSPGTGYQPQHFGDGTRLSIL.

There are many counts of this clonotype. The chain links TRBV5-1 to TRBJ2-1; 7 nucleotides match TRBD2. Germline V gene data show CDR1 as SGHRS and CDR2 as YFSETQ. V shed 4 bases and J 4 bases; nucleotides not matched to a gene: 11. The CDR3 loop spans 16 amino acids. The CDR3 protein is CASSLGRGGWYNEQFF. DNA of the CDR3: TGCGCCAGCAGCCTAGGGAGGGGTGGCTGGTACAATGAGCAGTTCTTC.